These 30 T cell receptor beta chains came from one sample sequenced in a study of shared clonotypes between healthy human individuals. Clones were sequenced by immunoSEQ multiplex PCR, and TCRdb holds only the in-frame ones, with some missing. The data contain around 2.1 million clones, more than 90% of them singletons. Material for sequencing was naive CD4+ T cells sorted from blood. Sample subset: CD45RA+ positively selected. All receptors derive from a man younger than 35 in good health.

The chain is built from TRBV4-3 and TRBJ2-1; no clear D. Germline-derived CDR1 and CDR2 are LGHNA and YSLEER. V was trimmed by 4 bases and J by 5 bases, leaving 15 bases between them. This CDR3 has 15 residues. The CDR3 coding sequence is TGCGCCAGCAGCCCTCACGTCGTTTGGGACAATGAGCAGTTCTTC. It codes for CASSPHVVWDNEQFF.

The chain combines TRBV30 with TRBJ2-7, with TRBD1 matching over 9 bases. Trimming took 4 bases from V and 0 from J; bases not matched to a gene: 1. This CDR3 is 13 amino acids long. Germline V gene sequence: CDR1 GTSNPN, CDR2 SVGIG (reference sequence). The CDR3 is CAWTDRGSYEQYF. The CDR3 DNA is TGTGCCTGGACGGACAGGGGCTCCTACGAGCAGTACTTC.

In its sample, this clone was seen once. The chain combines TRBV6-5 with TRBJ2-2; TRBD1 agrees at 7 bases. The germline CDR1 and CDR2 sequences are MNHEY and SVGAGI. The CDR3 covers 15 residues. V lost 11 bases, J lost 0 bases, and 9 bases stayed unmatched. In DNA, the CDR3 is TGTGCCGTCAGGGGGTTGGACGCGAACACCGGGGAGCTGTTTTTT. Translation: CAVRGLDANTGELFF.

The chain has TRBV11-2 and TRBJ2-3; 8 bases are a match to TRBD2. The junction had 13 bases not matched to a gene; V was cut back by 7 bases and J by 7 bases. CDR3 length equals 15 residues. The germline CDR1 and CDR2 sequences are SGHAT and FQNNGV. CDR3 amino acids: CASTQEGLGTHTQYF. DNA of the CDR3: TGTGCCAGCACCCAAGAGGGACTAGGGACCCATACGCAGTATTTT.

The chain employs TRBV5-6 and TRBJ2-3; D is uncertain. Germline CDR1 is SGHDT and CDR2 is YYEEEE. The CDR3 covers 15 residues. Trimming left V 4 bases short and J 1 base short, with 13 bases between. CDR3 residues: CASSRTGQGTDTQYF. The DNA of the CDR3 is TGTGCCAGCAGCCGCACTGGGCAGGGCACAGATACGCAGTATTTT.

The genes are TRBV28 and TRBJ1-2; D uncertain. V lost 5 bases and J 0 bases, leaving 16 bases between the germline ends. CDR3 size: 16 residues. Germline V gene data show CDR1 as MDHEN and CDR2 as SYDVKM. CDR3 sequence: CASSPTRAGPNYGYTF. CDR3 sequence (DNA): TGTGCCAGCAGTCCGACCCGGGCAGGCCCTAACTATGGCTACACCTTC.

The gene calls are TRBV5-1 and TRBJ2-5; D is unclear. Germline CDR1 reads SGHRS; CDR2 reads YFSETQ. There are 15 residues in the CDR3. V lost 0 bases to trimming and J lost 3 bases, with 12 bases between them. DNA of the CDR3: TGCGCCAGCAGCTTGGCGAGTCTCTCAGAAGAGACCCAGTACTTC. Translated: CASSLASLSEETQYF.

The chain has TRBV6-6 and TRBJ1-2, with D unclear. The germline V gene encodes CDR1 MNHNY and CDR2 SVGAGI (reference sequence). V was clipped by 4 bases and J by 5 bases, with 8 bases between them. The CDR3 extends over 12 amino acids. This CDR3 reads CASSSPVYGYTF. The DNA of the CDR3 is TGTGCCAGCAGTTCCCCAGTATATGGCTACACCTTC.

The chain combines TRBV5-1 with TRBJ2-7, with D tentatively TRBD1 (5 bases). The CDR3 covers 15 residues. The V end lost 0 bases, the J end lost 2 bases, and 12 bases lay between the germline ends. Germline CDR1 reads SGHRS; CDR2 reads YFSETQ. The CDR3 coding sequence is TGCGCCAGCAGCTTGGAGGGGCAGCAGACCTACGAGCAGTACTTC. Its protein product is CASSLEGQQTYEQYF.

Comment on this clone: The same CDR3 arises from other DNA sequences in this sample as well. V gene TRBV2 combines with J gene TRBJ2-3; 11 nucleotides align to TRBD2. Germline V CDR1 and CDR2: SNHLY, FYNNEI. There are 13 residues in the CDR3. The V segment lost 9 bases and the J segment 3 bases; nucleotides outside the gene matches: 2. CDR3 nucleotide sequence: TGTGCCAGTCGACTAGCGGGGACAGATACGCAGTATTTT. It is translated as CASRLAGTDTQYF.

V is TRBV7-2 and J is TRBJ2-7; TRBD2 aligns across 8 bases. This CDR3 region has 15 residues. Germline CDR1 SGHTA, CDR2 FQGNSA. V lost 3 bases, J lost 3 bases, and 7 bases stayed unmatched. The DNA for the CDR3 is TGTGCCAGCAGCTTGGGGGGACTAGTGCTCTACGAGCAGTACTTC. As protein: CASSLGGLVLYEQYF.

Notes on this clone: Other DNA sequences in the same sample also yield this CDR3. This sequence joins TRBV7-2 and TRBJ1-2; D gene ambiguous. Germline V gene lookup returns CDR1 SGHTA and CDR2 FQGNSA. CDR3 length equals 13 residues. Trimming left V 1 base short and J 4 bases short, with 7 bases between. Here the CDR3 reads CASSLEGGYGYTF. Here the CDR3 DNA reads TGTGCCAGCAGCTTAGAGGGCGGCTATGGCTACACCTTC. The entire variable domain, with the rest obtained from reference TRBV7-2 and TRBJ1-2, is as follows: GAGVSQSPSNKVTEKGKDVELRCDPISGHTALYWYRQSLGQGLEFLIYFQGNSAPDKSGLPSDRFSAERTGGSVSTLTIQRTQQEDSAVYLCASSLEGGYGYTFGSGTRLTVV.

The CDR3 DNA follows: TGTGCCAGCAGCTTACCCGGGACTAGCGCCCAGTACTTC. As protein: CASSLPGTSAQYF. V and J are TRBV11-2 and TRBJ2-5; 10 bases line up with TRBD2. Germline V gene sequence: CDR1 SGHAT, CDR2 FQNNGV. This CDR3 has 13 amino acids. With V trimmed by 2 bases and J by 9 bases, 3 bases remained unmatched.

The CDR3 DNA follows: TGTGCCAGCAGCTCCGGACTAGCACCTAACTACGAGCAGTACTTC. This encodes CASSSGLAPNYEQYF. The chain couples TRBV11-2 to TRBJ2-7; 8 bases are a match to TRBD2. CDR1 and CDR2 (germline): SGHAT, FQNNGV. Trimming took 4 bases from V and 3 from J; bases not matched to a gene: 8. The CDR3 loop spans 15 amino acids.

A note on this clone: Different DNA sequences within this sample yield the same CDR3. V gene TRBV9 combines with J gene TRBJ2-7, with D tentatively TRBD1 or TRBD2 (5 bases each). Trimming pared 0 bases from V and 4 bases from J, leaving 11 bases between. Germline CDR1 and CDR2: SGDLS and YYNGEE. The CDR3 has 14 residues. CDR3 amino acids: CASSVAQGGYEQYF. The CDR3 nucleotides are TGTGCCAGCAGCGTAGCCCAGGGCGGGTACGAGCAGTACTTC. Supplemented by reference TRBV9 and TRBJ2-7, the full variable domain reads DSGVTQTPKHLITATGQRVTLRCSPRSGDLSVYWYQQSLDQGLQFLIQYYNGEERAKGNILERFSAQQFPDLHSELNLSSLELGDSALYFCASSVAQGGYEQYFGPGTRLTVT.

The rearrangement joins TRBV6-6 to TRBJ1-2; D call uncertain. CDR3 length: 14 amino acids. Per the germline V gene, CDR1 is MNHNY and CDR2 is SVGAGI (reference sequence). V shed 7 bases and J shed 0 bases, with 12 bases lying between them. The CDR3 region has the DNA TGTGCCAGCACCATGGCAGTTACTAACTATGGCTACACCTTC. Translating gives CASTMAVTNYGYTF.

This clone was picked up one time. This chain joins TRBV7-6 and TRBJ2-4; perhaps TRBD2 as D (5 bases). CDR1 SGHVS and CDR2 FNYEAQ come from the germline V gene. Trimming took off 5 bases at V and 5 bases at J, with 16 bases between the two ends. The CDR3 totals 15 residues. The CDR3 DNA reads as TGTGCCAGCAGCCGCGCAGCCGGGATGGAAAACATTCAGTACTTC. Protein product: CASSRAAGMENIQYF. Combining the CDR3 with reference TRBV7-6 and TRBJ2-4 gives the whole variable domain GAGVSQSPRYKVTKRGQDVALRCDPISGHVSLYWYRQALGQGPEFLTYFNYEAQQDKSGLPNDRFSAERPEGSISTLTIQRTEQRDSAMYRCASSRAAGMENIQYFGAGTRLSVL.

The chain uses TRBV4-3 and TRBJ2-5; 11 nucleotides line up with TRBD1. Trimming at V came to 1 base and at J to 7 bases, leaving 5 bases not matched to a gene. The CDR3 length is 15 residues. Germline V lookup: CDR1 LGHNA, CDR2 YSLEER. The CDR3 loop reads CASSQAPGTGGTQYF. The CDR3 coding sequence is TGCGCCAGCAGCCAAGCCCCCGGGACAGGGGGGACCCAGTACTTC.

The chain joins TRBV2 to TRBJ2-2, with 7 bases lining up with TRBD1. V was pared by 6 bases and J by 0 bases, with 4 bases of the junction left unmatched. The CDR3 runs to 15 residues. CDR1 and CDR2 from the germline V gene are SNHLY and FYNNEI. The CDR3 nucleotides are TGTGCCAGCAGAATAACAGGGGCGAACACCGGGGAGCTGTTTTTT. Its translation is CASRITGANTGELFF. The entire variable domain, with the rest obtained from reference TRBV2 and TRBJ2-2, is as follows: EPEVTQTPSHQVTQMGQEVILRCVPISNHLYFYWYRQILGQKVEFLVSFYNNEISEKSEIFDDQFSVERPDGSNFTLKIRSTKLEDSAMYFCASRITGANTGELFFGEGSRLTVL.

CDR3 loop: CASSLAFAGGPQQETQYF. In DNA form, the CDR3 reads TGTGCCAGCAGCTTAGCGTTTGCGGGGGGGCCGCAACAAGAGACCCAGTACTTC. This chain connects TRBV7-2 to TRBJ2-5; 9 bases are a match to TRBD2. The germline V gene encodes CDR1 SGHTA and CDR2 FQGNSA. This CDR3 contains 18 residues. Unmatched junction bases numbered 10, after V lost 0 bases and J lost 2 bases.

The CDR3 spells CASSLGTSGDNEQFF. CDR3 in DNA: TGTGCCAGCAGTTTGGGGACTAGCGGGGACAATGAGCAGTTCTTC. V is TRBV6-4 and J is TRBJ2-1; TRBD2 aligns across 13 bases. J was trimmed by 5 bases and V by 5 bases; bases with no gene match: 3. Per germline, CDR1 MRHNA and CDR2 SNTAGT. This CDR3 is built from 15 residues.

The chain couples TRBV6-1 to TRBJ1-5; no definite D call. The length of the CDR3 is 16 residues. V was shortened by 3 bases and J by 4 bases, with 16 bases between the two germline ends. Germline lookup yields CDR1 MNHNS and CDR2 SASEGT. DNA of the CDR3: TGTGCCAGCAGTGAGGAGCTGCACCTCGGAAATCAGCCCCAGCATTTT. Encoded protein: CASSEELHLGNQPQHF.

J is TRBJ1-1 and V is TRBV6-6; D gene ambiguous. The CDR3 loop spans 13 amino acids. Germline values: CDR1 MNHNY, CDR2 SVGAGI (reference sequence). With 7 bases removed from V and 1 base from J, the gap between germline ends came to 10 bases. The CDR3 loop is CASKEGENTEAFF. The CDR3 bases are TGTGCCAGCAAAGAAGGAGAGAACACTGAAGCTTTCTTT.

The rearrangement links TRBV5-1 to TRBJ1-5; the match to TRBD1 covers 9 bases. V shed 4 bases, J shed 4 bases, and the junction held 6 bases outside the gene matches. The CDR3 loop spans 15 amino acids. The V gene's germline CDR1 is SGHRS and CDR2 YFSETQ. The CDR3 protein is CASSVGTGRNQPQHF. CDR3 nucleotides: TGCGCCAGCAGCGTGGGGACAGGGCGTAATCAGCCCCAGCATTTT.

The chain couples TRBV28 to TRBJ2-5; possibly TRBD1 for D (6 bases). Per the germline V gene, CDR1 is MDHEN and CDR2 is SYDVKM. CDR3 size: 14 residues. V shed 2 bases and J shed 7 bases, with 14 bases lying between them. This CDR3 is CASSLVQGPGTQYF. The CDR3, as DNA: TGTGCCAGCAGTTTAGTTCAGGGGCCCGGGACCCAGTACTTC. The full variable domain, completed using reference TRBV28 and TRBJ2-5, is DVKVTQSSRYLVKRTGEKVFLECVQDMDHENMFWYRQDPGLGLRLIYFSYDVKMKEKGDIPEGYSVSREKKERFSLILESASTNQTSMYLCASSLVQGPGTQYFGPGTRLLVL.

The chain is built from TRBV6-5 and TRBJ1-2; weak D call: TRBD1 (5 bases). The CDR3 is made up of 15 amino acids. The germline V gene has CDR1 MNHEY and CDR2 SVGAGI. Trimming removed 6 bases from V and 0 bases from J, with 14 bases in between. As DNA, the CDR3 is TGTGCCAGCAGCCGGGGGGGGACTGCTAACTATGGCTACACCTTC. Translating gives CASSRGGTANYGYTF.

The J gene is TRBJ1-2, the V gene TRBV5-1; D call uncertain. CDR1 and CDR2 (germline): SGHRS, YFSETQ. The germline V and J ends were trimmed by 0 bases and 2 bases, with 11 bases remaining between them. This CDR3 is 15 amino acids long. The CDR3 DNA follows: TGCGCCAGCAGCTTGGAACTGGCCGGGAACTATGGCTACACCTTC. Amino acid sequence: CASSLELAGNYGYTF.

The CDR3 nucleotides read TGCGCCAGCAGCTTGGACAGTAGGATGTATTCCAACTATGGCTACACCTTC. Translated: CASSLDSRMYSNYGYTF. This chain links TRBV5-1 with TRBJ1-2; D is uncertain. Germline loops: CDR1 SGHRS, CDR2 YFSETQ. With 0 bases removed from V and 2 bases from J, the gap between germline ends came to 17 bases. CDR3 length equals 17 residues. Full variable domain (rest looked up from reference TRBV5-1 and TRBJ1-2): KAGVTQTPRYLIKTRGQQVTLSCSPISGHRSVSWYQQTPGQGLQFLFEYFSETQRNKGNFPGRFSGRQFSNSRSEMNVSTLELGDSALYLCASSLDSRMYSNYGYTFGSGTRLTVV.

The gene calls are TRBV6-4 and TRBJ1-1; D remains ambiguous. From germline, CDR1 is MRHNA and CDR2 SNTAGT. Trimming shortened V by 2 bases and J by 3 bases, and 4 bases separated the two germline ends. CDR3 length: 12 residues. In nucleotides, the CDR3 is TGTGCCAGCAGTGACCCTGACACTGAAGCTTTCTTT. This translates into CASSDPDTEAFF.

The chain has TRBV15 and TRBJ1-1, with 10 nucleotides matching TRBD1. The CDR3 is 13 amino acids. Germline loops: CDR1 LNHNV, CDR2 YYDKDF (reference sequence). With V trimmed by 1 base and J by 11 bases, 4 bases remained unmatched. The CDR3 coding sequence is TGTGCCACCAGCAGAGGACAGGGGGCTCGGGCTTTCTTT. Its protein product is CATSRGQGARAFF. Complete variable domain (other parts from reference TRBV15 and TRBJ1-1): DAMVIQNPRYQVTQFGKPVTLSCSQTLNHNVMYWYQQKSSQAPKLLFHYYDKDFNNEADTPDNFQSRRPNTSFCFLDIRSPGLGDTAMYLCATSRGQGARAFFGQGTRLTVV.